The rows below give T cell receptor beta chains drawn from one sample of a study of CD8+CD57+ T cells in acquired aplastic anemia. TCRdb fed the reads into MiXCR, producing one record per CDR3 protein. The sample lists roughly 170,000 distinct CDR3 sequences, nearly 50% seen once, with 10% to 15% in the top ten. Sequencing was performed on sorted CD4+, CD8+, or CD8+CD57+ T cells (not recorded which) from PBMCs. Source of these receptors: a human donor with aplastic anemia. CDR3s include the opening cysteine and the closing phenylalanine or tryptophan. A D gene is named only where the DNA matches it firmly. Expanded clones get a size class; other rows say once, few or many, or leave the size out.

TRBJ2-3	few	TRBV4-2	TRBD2	TGTGCCAGCAGCCAAGGACTAGCGGGGGATACAGATACGCAGTATTTT	CASSQGLAGDTDTQYF
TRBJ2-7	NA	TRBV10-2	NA	TGCGCCAGCAGTTTCCCACAACACCCAGGAGCCGGCTCCTACGAGCAGTACTTC	CASSFPQHPGAGSYEQYF
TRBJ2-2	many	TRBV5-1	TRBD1	TGCGCCAGCACCGAGACAGGGGGTAGCACCGGGGAGCTGTTTTTT	CASTETGGSTGELFF
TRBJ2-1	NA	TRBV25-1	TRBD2	TGTGCCAGCAGTGCTAGCGGGGGATACAATGAGCAGTTCTTC	CASSASGGYNEQFF
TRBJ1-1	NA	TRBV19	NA	TGTGCCAGTAGTATAAGCCTAAACACTGAAGCTTTCTTT	CASSISLNTEAFF
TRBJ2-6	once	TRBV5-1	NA	TGCGCCAGCAGCTTGGCGGGACCCTACTCTGGGGCCAACGTCCTGACTTTC	CASSLAGPYSGANVLTF
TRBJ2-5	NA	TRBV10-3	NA	TGTGCCATCAGTGCACAAGAGACCCAGTACTTC	CAISAQETQYF
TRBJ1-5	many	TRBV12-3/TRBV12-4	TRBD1	TGTGCCAGCAGTTTGGGGGGACAGAACAATCAGCCCCAGCATTTT	CASSLGGQNNQPQHF
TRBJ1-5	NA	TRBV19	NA	TGTGCCAGTAGCGACAGTAGCAATCAGCCCCAGCATTTT	CASSDSSNQPQHF
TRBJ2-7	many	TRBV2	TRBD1	TGTGCCAGCACCCCGAGGGGGACAGGGGGGTACGAGCAGTACTTC	CASTPRGTGGYEQYF
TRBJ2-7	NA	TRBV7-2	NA	TGTGCCAGCAGCTTCACGGGGACGTCCTACGAGCAGTACTTC	CASSFTGTSYEQYF
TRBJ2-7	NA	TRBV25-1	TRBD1	TGTGCCAGCAGTCAGACAGGGCAGGGTGAGTACGAGCAGTACTTC	CASSQTGQGEYEQYF
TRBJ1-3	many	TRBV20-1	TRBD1	TGCAGTGCTAGAGAACGGGACAGGGCGGTCTCTGGAAACACCATATATTTT	CSARERDRAVSGNTIYF
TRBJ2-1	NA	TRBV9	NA	TGTGCCAGCAGCGTAGAATCGGGGGTGGCGGGGACCTACAATGAGCAGTTCTTC	CASSVESGVAGTYNEQFF
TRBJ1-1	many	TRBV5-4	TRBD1	TGTGCCAGGGGAACAGGGGGCTCACATGGCACTGAAGCTTTCTTT	CARGTGGSHGTEAFF
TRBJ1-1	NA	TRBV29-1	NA	TGCAGCGTTGTAGTTCTACGATTGAACACTGAAGCTTTCTTT	CSVVVLRLNTEAFF
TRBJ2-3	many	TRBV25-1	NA	TGTGCCAGCAGTGACCCCCCGGGGAGACGGGCAGATACGCAGTATTTT	CASSDPPGRRADTQYF
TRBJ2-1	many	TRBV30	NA	TGTGCCTGGAGTGTTTCAGTAGATGAGCAGTTCTTC	CAWSVSVDEQFF
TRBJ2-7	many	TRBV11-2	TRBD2	TGTGCCAGCAGCTTGACTAGCGGGACCCTAAGCTCCTACGAGCAGTACTTC	CASSLTSGTLSSYEQYF
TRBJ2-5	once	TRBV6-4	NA	TGTGCCAGCAGTGACTCGGGCGGTCAAGAGACCCAGTACTTC	CASSDSGGQETQYF
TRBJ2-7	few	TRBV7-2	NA	TGTGCCAGCAGCTTAGCGACGAGCGGCTACGAGCAGTACTTC	CASSLATSGYEQYF
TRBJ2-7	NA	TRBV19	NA	TGTGCCAGTAGTGTGACTGTCGCCTACGAGCAGTACTTC	CASSVTVAYEQYF
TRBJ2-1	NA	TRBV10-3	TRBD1	TGTGCCATCAGTGAGGATCGACAGGGGTATGAGCAGTTCTTC	CAISEDRQGYEQFF
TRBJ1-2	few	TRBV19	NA	TGTGCCAGTAGCCGGCAGAACTATGGCTACACCTTC	CASSRQNYGYTF
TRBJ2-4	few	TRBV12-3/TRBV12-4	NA	TGTGCCAGCAGTTTGAGGGGCCTGGGCAAAAACATTCAGTACTTC	CASSLRGLGKNIQYF
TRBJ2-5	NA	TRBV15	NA	TGTGCCACCAGCAGAGATTCAGGCCAAGAGACCCAGTACTTC	CATSRDSGQETQYF
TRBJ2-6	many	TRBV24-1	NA	TGTGCCACCAGTGACCGATGGACAACTGGGGCCAACGTCCTGACTTTC	CATSDRWTTGANVLTF
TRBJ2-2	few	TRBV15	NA	TGTGCCACCACCGGCCATAACACCGGGGAGCTGTTTTTT	CATTGHNTGELFF
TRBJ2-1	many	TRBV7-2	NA	TGTGCCAGCAGCTTAGTTTCCAATGAGCAGTTCTTC	CASSLVSNEQFF
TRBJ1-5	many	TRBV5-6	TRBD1	TGTGCCAGCAGCCTAGGACAGGTCGGCAATCAGCCCCAGCATTTT	CASSLGQVGNQPQHF
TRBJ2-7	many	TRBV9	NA	TGTGCCAGCAGCGTAGATCCAGGAGCCTACGAGCAGTACTTC	CASSVDPGAYEQYF
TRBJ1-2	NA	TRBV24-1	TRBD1	TGTGCCACCAGTGATCCCCAGGGGGCCCGCACCTTC	CATSDPQGARTF
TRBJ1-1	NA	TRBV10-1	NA	TGCGCCAGCAGTGATATCATGAACACTGAAGCTTTCTTT	CASSDIMNTEAFF
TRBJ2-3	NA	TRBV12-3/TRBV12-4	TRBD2	TGTGCCAGCCAAAAGCTCGGGGGGTTAACAGATACGCAGTATTTT	CASQKLGGLTDTQYF
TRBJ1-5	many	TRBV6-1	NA	TGTGCCAGCAGTGAACCAAGTAACGGTCAGCCCCAGCATTTT	CASSEPSNGQPQHF
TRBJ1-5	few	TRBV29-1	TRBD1	TGCAGCGCCGGGGACAGGGGGGACAATCAGCCCCAGCATTTT	CSAGDRGDNQPQHF
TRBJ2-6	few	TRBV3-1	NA	TGTGCCAGCAGCCAAGGGTACAGGGTGGCTGGGGCCAACGTCCTGACTTTC	CASSQGYRVAGANVLTF
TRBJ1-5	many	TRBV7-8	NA	TGTGCCAGCAGCTTGCAGGGGAATCAGCCCCAGCATTTT	CASSLQGNQPQHF
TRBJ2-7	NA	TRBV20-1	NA	TGCAGTGCTAGAGACCAGGCCTCTGGGGGCAACGAGCAGTACTTC	CSARDQASGGNEQYF
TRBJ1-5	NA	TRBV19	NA	TGTGCCAGTAGTATTAATTCTGGGACCCCAAAACCATATAGCAATCAGCCCCAGCATTTT	CASSINSGTPKPYSNQPQHF
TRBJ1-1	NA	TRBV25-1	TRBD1	TGTGCCAGCAGTGATTCAGGGGGTAACACTGAAGCTTTCTTT	CASSDSGGNTEAFF
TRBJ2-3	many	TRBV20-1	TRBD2	TGCAGTGCTGCAGTAGCGGGGGGGGGCGGGAGCACAGATACGCAGTATTTT	CSAAVAGGGGSTDTQYF
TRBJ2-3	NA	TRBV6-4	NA	TGTGCCAGCAGTGACTCAGAGACAGATACGCAGTATTTT	CASSDSETDTQYF
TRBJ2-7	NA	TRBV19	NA	TGTGCCAGTAGTCCGGACCTCTACGAGCAGTACTTC	CASSPDLYEQYF
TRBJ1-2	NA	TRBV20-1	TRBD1	TGCAGTGCTGTAAACAGGGGTGACTATGGCTACACCTTC	CSAVNRGDYGYTF
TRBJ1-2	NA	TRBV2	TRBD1	TGTGCCAAAGGGACAGAGAAGGATGGCTACACCTTT	CAKGTEKDGYTF